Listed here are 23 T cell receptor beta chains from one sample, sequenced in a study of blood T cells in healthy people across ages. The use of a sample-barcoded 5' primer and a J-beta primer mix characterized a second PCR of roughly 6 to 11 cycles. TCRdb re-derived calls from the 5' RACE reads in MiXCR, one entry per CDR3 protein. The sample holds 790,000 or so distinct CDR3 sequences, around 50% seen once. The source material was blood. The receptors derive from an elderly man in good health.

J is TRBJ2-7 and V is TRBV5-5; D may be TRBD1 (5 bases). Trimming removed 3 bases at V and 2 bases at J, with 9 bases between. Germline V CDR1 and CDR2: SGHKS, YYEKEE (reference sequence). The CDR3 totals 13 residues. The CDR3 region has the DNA TGTGCCAGCAGCTGGCGACAGACCTACGAGCAGTACTTC. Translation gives CASSWRQTYEQYF.

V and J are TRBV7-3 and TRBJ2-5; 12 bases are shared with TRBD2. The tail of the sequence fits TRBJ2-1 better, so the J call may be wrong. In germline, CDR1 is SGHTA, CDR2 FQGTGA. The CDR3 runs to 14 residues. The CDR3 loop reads CASSPSGREETQFF. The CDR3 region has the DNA TGTGCCAGCAGTCCTAGCGGGAGGGAAGAGACCCAGTTCTTC.

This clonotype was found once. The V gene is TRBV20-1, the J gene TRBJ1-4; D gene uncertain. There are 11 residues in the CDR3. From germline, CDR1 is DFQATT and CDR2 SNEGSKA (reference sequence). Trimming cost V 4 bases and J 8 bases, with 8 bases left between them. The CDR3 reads CSAKSKEKLFF. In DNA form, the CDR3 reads TGCAGTGCTAAGAGTAAGGAAAAACTGTTTTTT.

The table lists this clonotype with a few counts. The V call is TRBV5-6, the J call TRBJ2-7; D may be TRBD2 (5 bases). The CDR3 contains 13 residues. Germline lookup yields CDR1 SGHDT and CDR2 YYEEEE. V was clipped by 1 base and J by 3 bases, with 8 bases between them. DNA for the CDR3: TGTGCCAGCAGCTTGTATCGGGACTACGAGCAGTACTTC. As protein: CASSLYRDYEQYF.

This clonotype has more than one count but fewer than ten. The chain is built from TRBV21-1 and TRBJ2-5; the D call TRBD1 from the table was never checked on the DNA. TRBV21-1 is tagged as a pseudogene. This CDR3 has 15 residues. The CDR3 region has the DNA TGTGCCAGCAGCAAAGTAGGGGGCGGACAAGAGACCCAGTACTTC. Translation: CASSKVGGGQETQYF.

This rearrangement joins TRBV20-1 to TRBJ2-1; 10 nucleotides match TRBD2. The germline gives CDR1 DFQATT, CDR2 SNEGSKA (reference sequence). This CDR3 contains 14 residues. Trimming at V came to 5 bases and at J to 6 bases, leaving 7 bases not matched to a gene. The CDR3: CSAALAGLVNEQFF. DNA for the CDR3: TGCAGTGCTGCACTAGCGGGACTGGTCAATGAGCAGTTCTTC.

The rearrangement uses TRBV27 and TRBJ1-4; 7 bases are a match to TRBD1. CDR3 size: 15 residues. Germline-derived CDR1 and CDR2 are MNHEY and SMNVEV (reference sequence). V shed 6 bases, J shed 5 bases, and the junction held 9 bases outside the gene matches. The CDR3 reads CASRIRQGTNEKLFF. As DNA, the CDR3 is TGTGCCAGCAGGATAAGACAGGGAACCAATGAAAAACTGTTTTTT.

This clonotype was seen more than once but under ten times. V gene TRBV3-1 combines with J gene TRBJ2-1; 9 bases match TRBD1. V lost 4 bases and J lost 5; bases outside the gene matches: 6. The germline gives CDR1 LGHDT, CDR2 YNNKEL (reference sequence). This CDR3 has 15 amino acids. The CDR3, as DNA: TGTGCCAGCAGCCCTCCGGGACAGGGAAACAATGAGCAGTTCTTC. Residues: CASSPPGQGNNEQFF.

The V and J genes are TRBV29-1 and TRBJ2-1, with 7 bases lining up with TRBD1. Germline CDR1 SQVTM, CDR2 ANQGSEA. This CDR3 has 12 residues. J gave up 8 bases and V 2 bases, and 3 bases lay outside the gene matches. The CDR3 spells CSVEKTGHEQFF. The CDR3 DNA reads TGCAGCGTTGAAAAGACAGGGCATGAGCAGTTCTTC.

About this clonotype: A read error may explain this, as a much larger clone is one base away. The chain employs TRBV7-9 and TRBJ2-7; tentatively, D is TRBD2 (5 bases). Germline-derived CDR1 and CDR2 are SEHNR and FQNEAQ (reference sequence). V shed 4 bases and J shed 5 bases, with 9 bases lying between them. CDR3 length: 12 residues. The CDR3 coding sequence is TGTGCCAGCAGCTACGATAGCGACGAGCAGTACTTC. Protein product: CASSYDSDEQYF.

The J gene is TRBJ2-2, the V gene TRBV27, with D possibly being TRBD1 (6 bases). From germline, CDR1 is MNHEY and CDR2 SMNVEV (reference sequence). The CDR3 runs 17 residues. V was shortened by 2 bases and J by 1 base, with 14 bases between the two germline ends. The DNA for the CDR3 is TGTGCCAGCAGTTTACCCCGTGGACAGAGGAACACCGGGGAGCTGTTTTTT. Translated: CASSLPRGQRNTGELFF.

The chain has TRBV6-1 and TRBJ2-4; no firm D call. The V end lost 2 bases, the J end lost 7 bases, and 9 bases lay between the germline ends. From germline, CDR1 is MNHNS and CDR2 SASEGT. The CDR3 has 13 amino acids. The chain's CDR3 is CASSEFPANIQYF. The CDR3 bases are TGTGCCAGCAGTGAATTTCCGGCCAACATTCAGTACTTC.

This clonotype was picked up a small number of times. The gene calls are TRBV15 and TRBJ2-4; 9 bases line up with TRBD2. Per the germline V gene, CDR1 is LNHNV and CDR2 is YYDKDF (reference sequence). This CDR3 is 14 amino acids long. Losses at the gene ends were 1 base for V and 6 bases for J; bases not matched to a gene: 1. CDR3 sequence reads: CATSRGSGGNIQYF. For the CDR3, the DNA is TGTGCCACCAGCAGAGGTAGCGGGGGAAACATTCAGTACTTC.

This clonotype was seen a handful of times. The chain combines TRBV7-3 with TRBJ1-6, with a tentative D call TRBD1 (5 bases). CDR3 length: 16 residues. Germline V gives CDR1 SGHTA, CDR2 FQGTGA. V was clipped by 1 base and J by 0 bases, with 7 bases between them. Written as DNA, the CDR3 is TGTGCCAGCAGCTTAAGGGGGGGCTCCTATAATTCACCCCTCCACTTT. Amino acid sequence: CASSLRGGSYNSPLHF.

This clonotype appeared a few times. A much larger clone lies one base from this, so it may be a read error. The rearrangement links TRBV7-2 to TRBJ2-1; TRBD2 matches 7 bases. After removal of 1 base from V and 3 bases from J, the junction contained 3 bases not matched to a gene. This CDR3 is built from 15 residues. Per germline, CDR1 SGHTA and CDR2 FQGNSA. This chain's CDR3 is CASSLDASGYNEQFF. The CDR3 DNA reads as TGTGCCAGCAGCTTAGATGCTAGCGGCTACAATGAGCAGTTCTTC.

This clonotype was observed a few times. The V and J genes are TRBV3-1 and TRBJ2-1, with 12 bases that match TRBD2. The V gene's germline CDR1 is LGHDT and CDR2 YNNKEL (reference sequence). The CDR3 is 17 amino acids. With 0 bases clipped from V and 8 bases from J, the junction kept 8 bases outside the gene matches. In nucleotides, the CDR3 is TGTGCCAGCAGCCAAGAGCTAGCGGGAGGGCCGCTGGATGAGCAGTTCTTC. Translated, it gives CASSQELAGGPLDEQFF.

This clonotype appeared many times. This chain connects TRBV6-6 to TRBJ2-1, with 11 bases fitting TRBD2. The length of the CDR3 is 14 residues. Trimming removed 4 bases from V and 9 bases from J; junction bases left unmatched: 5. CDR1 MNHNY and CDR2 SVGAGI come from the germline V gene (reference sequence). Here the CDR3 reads CASSSKGLAGEQFF. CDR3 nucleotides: TGTGCCAGCAGTTCAAAAGGACTAGCGGGTGAGCAGTTCTTC.

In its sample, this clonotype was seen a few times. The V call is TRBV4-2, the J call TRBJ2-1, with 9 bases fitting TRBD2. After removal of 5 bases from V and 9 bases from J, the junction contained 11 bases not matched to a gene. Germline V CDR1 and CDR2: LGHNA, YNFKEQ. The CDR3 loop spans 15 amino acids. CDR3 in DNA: TGTGCCAGCAGCGGACGGTCTCTAGCGGGATTTGAGCAGTTCTTC. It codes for CASSGRSLAGFEQFF.

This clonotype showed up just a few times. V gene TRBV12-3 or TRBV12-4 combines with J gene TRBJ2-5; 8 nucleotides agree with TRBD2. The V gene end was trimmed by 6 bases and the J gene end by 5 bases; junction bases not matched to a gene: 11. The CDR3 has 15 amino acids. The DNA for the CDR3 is TGTGCCAGCAGCCAAAGAACGGGAGGGGGTGAGACCCAGTACTTC. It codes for CASSQRTGGGETQYF.

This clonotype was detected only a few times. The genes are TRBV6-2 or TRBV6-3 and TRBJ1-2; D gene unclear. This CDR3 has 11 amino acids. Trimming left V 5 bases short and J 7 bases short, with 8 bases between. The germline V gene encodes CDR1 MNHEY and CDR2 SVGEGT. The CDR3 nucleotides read TGTGCCAGCAGTGCCCAGGTTGGCTACACCTTC. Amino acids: CASSAQVGYTF.

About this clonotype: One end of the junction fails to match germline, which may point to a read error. CDR3 region: CASSQQVVQETQYF. The CDR3, as DNA: TGTGCCAGCAGCCAACAGGTAGTCCAAGAGACTCAGTACTTC. The V gene is TRBV4-2, the J gene TRBJ2-5; D unclear. This CDR3 is 14 amino acids long. The germline V gene encodes CDR1 LGHNA and CDR2 YNFKEQ.

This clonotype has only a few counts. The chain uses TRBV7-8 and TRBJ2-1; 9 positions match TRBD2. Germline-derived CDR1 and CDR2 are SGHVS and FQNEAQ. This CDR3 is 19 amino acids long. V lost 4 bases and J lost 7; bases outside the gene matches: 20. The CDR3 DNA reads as TGTGCCAGCAGCTCCCAAGAGGGGGAATTAGCGGGAGTCGGGAATGAGCAGTTCTTC. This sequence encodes CASSSQEGELAGVGNEQFF.

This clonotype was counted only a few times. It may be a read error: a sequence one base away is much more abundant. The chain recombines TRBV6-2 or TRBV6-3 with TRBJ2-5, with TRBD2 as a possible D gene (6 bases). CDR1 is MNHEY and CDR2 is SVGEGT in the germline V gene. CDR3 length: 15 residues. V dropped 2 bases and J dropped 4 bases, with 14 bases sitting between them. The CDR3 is CASSYPIAAAETQYF. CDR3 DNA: TGTGCCAGCAGTTACCCCATAGCGGCAGCAGAGACCCAGTACTTC.